One sample yielded the 26 T cell receptor beta chains listed below, sequenced in a study of monozygotic twins with cystic fibrosis (dated by TCRdb to about 2021). The library was produced with the immunoSEQ multiplex PCR assay. Drawn from immuneACCESS, this table holds only the in-frame rearrangements with V and J called that TCRdb kept. Clones are partly lost; checked studies trace under half to an unresolved V gene and leave the rest unexplained. The sample yields around 29,000 clones; roughly 80% were counted once. The ten largest account for 0.85% to 0.95% of the sample. Sequencing used blood. All receptors come from a girl between 2 and 10 years old with cystic fibrosis.

V gene TRBV6-1 combines with J gene TRBJ1-2; no firm D call. The CDR3 runs to 13 residues. Germline CDR1 and CDR2: MNHNS and SASEGT. V gave up 4 bases and J gave up 5 bases, with 11 bases separating them. CDR3 loop: CASSVVQNYGYTF. The CDR3 region has the DNA TGTGCCAGCAGTGTGGTACAGAATTATGGCTACACCTTC.

The J gene is TRBJ2-7, the V gene TRBV5-1; D gene uncertain. Trimming removed 5 bases at V and 1 base at J, with 10 bases between. Per the germline V gene, CDR1 is SGHRS and CDR2 is YFSETQ. The CDR3 has 13 amino acids. Here the CDR3 DNA reads TGCGCCAGCAGTCCCGGTTTATCCTACGAGCAGTACTTC. The encoded protein is CASSPGLSYEQYF.

The V gene is TRBV5-1, the J gene TRBJ2-2; 7 bases match TRBD1. CDR3 length equals 12 residues. Trimming cost V 3 bases and J 9 bases; bases outside gene matches: 2. Looked up from germline, CDR1 is SGHRS and CDR2 is YFSETQ. The CDR3: CASSSGGWELFF. The CDR3 coding sequence is TGCGCCAGCAGCTCAGGGGGATGGGAGCTGTTTTTT.

This chain links TRBV5-1 with TRBJ1-1; 9 nucleotides align to TRBD1. This CDR3 region has 15 residues. Per the germline V gene, CDR1 is SGHRS and CDR2 is YFSETQ. With V trimmed by 3 bases and J by 6 bases, 9 bases remained unmatched. As DNA, the CDR3 is TGCGCCAGCAGCTGGACCGGGGACAGGGACGCTGAAGCTTTCTTT. Translated: CASSWTGDRDAEAFF.

The chain employs TRBV29-1 and TRBJ2-7, with D possibly being TRBD1 (6 bases). The CDR3 loop spans 15 amino acids. The V end lost 7 bases, the J end lost 5 bases, and 24 bases lay between the germline ends. The germline V gene has CDR1 SQVTM and CDR2 ANQGSEA. The CDR3 protein is CSATSGALFSHEQYF. The DNA for the CDR3 is TGCAGCGCCACGTCAGGGGCCCTATTTAGTCACGAGCAGTACTTC.

This clone showed up just once. J is TRBJ2-7 and V is TRBV2, with D perhaps matching TRBD2 (6 bases). Looked up from germline, CDR1 is SNHLY and CDR2 is FYNNEI. V was cut by 5 bases and J by 2 bases, with 19 bases left in between. The CDR3 totals 16 residues. The CDR3 DNA reads TGTGCCAGCAGTCCTTTCGGGCTAGCGCAGACCTACGAGCAGTACTTC. Encoded protein: CASSPFGLAQTYEQYF.

This chain connects TRBV14 to TRBJ2-1; maybe TRBD1 (6 bases). The germline V gene has CDR1 SGHDN and CDR2 FVKESK. The CDR3 loop spans 16 amino acids. Trimming took 4 bases from V and 8 from J, leaving 21 bases between them. The CDR3 loop is CASSLVRAGTYHEQFF. The CDR3 DNA is TGTGCCAGCAGCCTAGTCAGGGCCGGGACATATCATGAGCAGTTCTTC.

V and J are TRBV5-1 and TRBJ2-5; 7 nucleotides agree with TRBD2. This CDR3 is built from 13 residues. Trimming removed 6 bases from V and 5 bases from J; junction bases left unmatched: 7. Germline V CDR1 and CDR2: SGHRS, YFSETQ. CDR3 amino acids: CASTPGREETQYF. The CDR3 DNA sequence: TGCGCCAGCACCCCCGGGCGGGAGGAGACCCAGTACTTC. Looking up the rest from reference TRBV5-1 and TRBJ2-5 gives the full variable domain: KAGVTQTPRYLIKTRGQQVTLSCSPISGHRSVSWYQQTPGQGLQFLFEYFSETQRNKGNFPGRFSGRQFSNSRSEMNVSTLELGDSALYLCASTPGREETQYFGPGTRLLVL.

The chain links TRBV27 to TRBJ1-1; 7 bases agree with TRBD1. The CDR3 spans 13 residues. The V gene's germline CDR1 is MNHEY and CDR2 SMNVEV (reference sequence). V lost 6 bases and J lost 5; bases outside the gene matches: 6. The CDR3 is CASRLTGRTEAFF. The DNA for the CDR3 is TGTGCCAGCAGGCTGACAGGGCGGACTGAAGCTTTCTTT.

The chain joins TRBV5-1 to TRBJ1-1; D unresolved. Germline-derived CDR1 and CDR2 are SGHRS and YFSETQ. The CDR3 consists of 13 residues. V was pared by 4 bases and J by 2 bases, with 9 bases between. This CDR3 is CASSRDINTEAFF. The DNA of the CDR3 is TGCGCCAGCAGCCGTGACATAAACACTGAAGCTTTCTTT. Filled out from reference TRBV5-1 and TRBJ1-1, the complete variable domain reads KAGVTQTPRYLIKTRGQQVTLSCSPISGHRSVSWYQQTPGQGLQFLFEYFSETQRNKGNFPGRFSGRQFSNSRSEMNVSTLELGDSALYLCASSRDINTEAFFGQGTRLTVV.

The chain has TRBV5-4 and TRBJ2-7; D may be TRBD2 (6 bases). Germline CDR1 is SGHNT and CDR2 is YYREEE (reference sequence). This CDR3 has 15 amino acids. V was trimmed by 4 bases and J by 0 bases, leaving 14 bases between them. CDR3 sequence reads: CASSVRDLSSYEQYF. DNA for the CDR3: TGTGCCAGCAGCGTCCGGGACTTAAGCTCCTACGAGCAGTACTTC.

This chain uses TRBV11-2 with TRBJ2-1; TRBD2 might be the D (6 bases). Germline V gene sequence: CDR1 SGHAT, CDR2 FQNNGV. V lost 1 base, J lost 8 bases, and 18 bases lay in between. The CDR3 length is 16 residues. CDR3 DNA: TGTGCCAGCAGCTTAGTGGGGAGGTCCCACCGCGATGAGCAGTTCTTC. It specifies CASSLVGRSHRDEQFF.

The chain employs TRBV13 and TRBJ2-5; weak D call: TRBD2 (6 bases). With 5 bases removed from V and 5 bases from J, the gap between germline ends came to 12 bases. Germline V gene lookup returns CDR1 PRHDT and CDR2 FYEKMQ (reference sequence). The CDR3 extends over 13 amino acids. The CDR3 coding sequence is TGTGCCAGCAGCCAAGGAGGGGCCGAGACCCAGTACTTC. This encodes CASSQGGAETQYF.

This chain joins TRBV30 and TRBJ2-5; D gene uncertain. V was cut by 3 bases and J by 8 bases, with 13 bases left in between. The CDR3 loop spans 12 amino acids. Germline V gene lookup returns CDR1 GTSNPN and CDR2 SVGIG (reference sequence). CDR3 in DNA: TGTGCCTGGAGGGGCGGCCTCGGAACCCAGTACTTC. Its protein product is CAWRGGLGTQYF.

The chain uses TRBV7-9 and TRBJ2-7; 10 nucleotides align to TRBD2. The CDR3 has 12 residues. The germline V gene has CDR1 SEHNR and CDR2 FQNEAQ (reference sequence). Trimming at V came to 1 base and at J to 13 bases, leaving 4 bases not matched to a gene. The CDR3 region is CASSLGLAGVYF. Written as DNA, the CDR3 is TGTGCCAGCAGCTTAGGTCTAGCGGGAGTTTACTTC.

The genes are TRBV30 and TRBJ1-2, with 9 positions matching TRBD1. V trimming: 5 bases; J trimming: 0 bases; junction bases outside the gene matches: 10. The CDR3 has 16 amino acids. CDR1 and CDR2 from the germline V gene are GTSNPN and SVGIG (reference sequence). The DNA for the CDR3 is TGTGCCTGGGTTAGGGGACAGGGCCCGTCTAACTATGGCTACACCTTC. Its translation: CAWVRGQGPSNYGYTF.

The chain carries TRBV28 and TRBJ1-5; TRBD1 might be the D (6 bases). The CDR3 runs to 20 residues. CDR1 and CDR2 from the germline V gene are MDHEN and SYDVKM. V was cut by 7 bases and J by 0 bases, with 28 bases left in between. The CDR3 spells CASNLDRGFLVVPSNQPQHF. In DNA form, the CDR3 reads TGTGCCAGCAACCTGGACAGAGGCTTTTTGGTAGTACCTAGCAATCAGCCCCAGCATTTT. The variable domain in full, with the rest retrieved from reference TRBV28 and TRBJ1-5, is DVKVTQSSRYLVKRTGEKVFLECVQDMDHENMFWYRQDPGLGLRLIYFSYDVKMKEKGDIPEGYSVSREKKERFSLILESASTNQTSMYLCASNLDRGFLVVPSNQPQHFGDGTRLSIL.

V is TRBV5-6 and J is TRBJ1-1; the match to TRBD1 covers 10 bases. The CDR3 is 16 residues long. V dropped 4 bases and J dropped 5; count of bases not matched to a gene: 11. The germline gives CDR1 SGHDT, CDR2 YYEEEE. The chain's CDR3 is CASSVEKPGQGTEAFF. CDR3 DNA: TGTGCCAGCAGCGTGGAAAAACCGGGACAGGGGACTGAAGCTTTCTTT.

This rearrangement joins TRBV28 to TRBJ1-2; no definite D call. In germline, CDR1 is MDHEN, CDR2 SYDVKM. The CDR3 contains 15 residues. V was shortened by 3 bases and J by 8 bases, with 19 bases between the two germline ends. For the CDR3, the DNA is TGTGCCAGCAGTTTGGTGCGACCCCCCAAGGCCGGCTACACCTTC. It yields the protein CASSLVRPPKAGYTF.

This clone came up a few times. J is TRBJ1-5 and V is TRBV30; 8 bases match TRBD1. Per the germline V gene, CDR1 is GTSNPN and CDR2 is SVGIG (reference sequence). This CDR3 comprises 15 residues. J was trimmed by 4 bases and V by 3 bases; bases with no gene match: 8. CDR3 loop: CAWSARGQENQPQHF. The DNA of the CDR3 is TGTGCCTGGAGCGCTAGGGGACAGGAAAATCAGCCCCAGCATTTT.

This chain joins TRBV4-1 and TRBJ2-3; TRBD2 aligns across 11 bases. Per the germline V gene, CDR1 is MGHRA and CDR2 is YSYEKL. V lost 2 bases to trimming and J lost 5 bases; unmatched junction nucleotides: 6. The CDR3 loop spans 16 amino acids. In nucleotides, the CDR3 is TGCGCCAGCAGCCAACGTATAGCGGGAGGGATAGATACGCAGTATTTT. Encoded protein: CASSQRIAGGIDTQYF.

V and J are TRBV5-4 and TRBJ2-7, with TRBD2 identical over 10 bases. With 4 bases clipped from V and 2 bases from J, the junction kept 6 bases outside the gene matches. Germline V gene sequence: CDR1 SGHNT, CDR2 YYREEE (reference sequence). The CDR3 is 15 residues long. The CDR3 coding sequence is TGTGCCAGCAGCCCCGGGACTAGCGCTACCTACGAGCAGTACTTC. Translation gives CASSPGTSATYEQYF.

The chain couples TRBV5-1 to TRBJ2-2, with D maybe TRBD1 (6 bases). The CDR3 contains 15 residues. With 1 base removed from V and 2 bases from J, the gap between germline ends came to 9 bases. Germline-derived CDR1 and CDR2 are SGHRS and YFSETQ. CDR3 loop: CASSLLQGNTGELFF. In nucleotides, the CDR3 is TGCGCCAGCAGCTTGTTACAGGGCAACACCGGGGAGCTGTTTTTT.

The chain has TRBV30 and TRBJ1-5; D perhaps matches TRBD1 (5 bases). Trimming cost V 1 base and J 6 bases, with 7 bases left between them. The CDR3 is 12 amino acids. CDR1 and CDR2 (germline): GTSNPN, SVGIG (reference sequence). The CDR3 coding sequence is TGTGCCTGGAGTGGGGGACGTCAGCCCCAGCATTTT. Encoded protein: CAWSGGRQPQHF.

This clone was seen just once. The chain employs TRBV5-1 and TRBJ1-3, with 8 bases that match TRBD1. The J segment lost 4 bases and the V segment lost 4 bases, leaving 13 bases of the junction unmatched. The germline gives CDR1 SGHRS, CDR2 YFSETQ. The CDR3 loop spans 17 amino acids. The CDR3 reads CASSQGTGGVSGNTIYF. CDR3 coding DNA: TGCGCCAGCAGCCAAGGGACAGGCGGCGTATCAGGAAACACCATATATTTT.

The V gene is TRBV5-1, the J gene TRBJ1-1; the D gene is possibly TRBD1 (6 bases). Looked up from germline, CDR1 is SGHRS and CDR2 is YFSETQ. The length of the CDR3 is 14 residues. The V gene lost 1 base and the J gene lost 1 base, with 8 bases spanning the gap. The CDR3 sequence: CASSLTGRNTEAFF. In DNA, the CDR3 is TGCGCCAGCAGCTTGACAGGGAGGAACACTGAAGCTTTCTTT.